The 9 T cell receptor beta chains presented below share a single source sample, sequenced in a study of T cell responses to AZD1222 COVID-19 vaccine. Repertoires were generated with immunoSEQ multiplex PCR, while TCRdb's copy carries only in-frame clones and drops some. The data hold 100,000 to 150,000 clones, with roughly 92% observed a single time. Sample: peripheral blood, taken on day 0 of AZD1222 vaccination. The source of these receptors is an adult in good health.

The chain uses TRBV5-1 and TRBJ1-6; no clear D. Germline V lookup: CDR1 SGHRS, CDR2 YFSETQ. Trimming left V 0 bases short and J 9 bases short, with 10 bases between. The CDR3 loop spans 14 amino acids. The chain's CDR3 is CASSLGVWGSPLHF. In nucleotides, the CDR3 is TGCGCCAGCAGCTTGGGTGTTTGGGGTTCACCCCTCCACTTT.

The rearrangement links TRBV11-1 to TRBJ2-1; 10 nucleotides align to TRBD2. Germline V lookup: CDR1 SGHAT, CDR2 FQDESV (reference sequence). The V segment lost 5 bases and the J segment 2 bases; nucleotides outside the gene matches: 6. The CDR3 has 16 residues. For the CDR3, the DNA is TGTGCCAGCAGCCGTAGCGGGGGGCCCGCCTACAATGAGCAGTTCTTC. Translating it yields CASSRSGGPAYNEQFF.

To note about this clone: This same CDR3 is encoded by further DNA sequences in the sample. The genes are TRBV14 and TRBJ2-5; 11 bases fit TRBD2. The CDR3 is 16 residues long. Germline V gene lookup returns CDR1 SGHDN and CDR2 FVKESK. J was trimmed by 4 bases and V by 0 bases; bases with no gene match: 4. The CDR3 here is CASSQDRLAGGETQYF. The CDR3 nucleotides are TGTGCCAGCAGCCAAGATCGGCTAGCGGGAGGAGAGACCCAGTACTTC.

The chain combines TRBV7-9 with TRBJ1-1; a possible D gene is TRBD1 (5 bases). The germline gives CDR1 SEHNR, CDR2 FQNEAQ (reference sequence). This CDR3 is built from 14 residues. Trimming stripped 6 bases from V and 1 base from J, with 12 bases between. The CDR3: CASRMTTGNTEAFF. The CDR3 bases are TGTGCCAGCAGAATGACAACAGGGAACACTGAAGCTTTCTTT. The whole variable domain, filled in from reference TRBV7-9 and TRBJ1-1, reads DTGVSQNPRHKITKRGQNVTFRCDPISEHNRLYWYRQTLGQGPEFLTYFQNEAQLEKSRLLSDRFSAERPKGSFSTLEIQRTEQGDSAMYLCASRMTTGNTEAFFGQGTRLTVV.

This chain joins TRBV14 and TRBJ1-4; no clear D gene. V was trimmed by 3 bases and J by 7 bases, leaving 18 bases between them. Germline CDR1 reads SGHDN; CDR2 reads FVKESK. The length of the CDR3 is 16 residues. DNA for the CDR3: TGTGCCAGCAGCCAGCGAACCGGGTCCACGGGTGAAAAACTGTTTTTT. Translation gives CASSQRTGSTGEKLFF.

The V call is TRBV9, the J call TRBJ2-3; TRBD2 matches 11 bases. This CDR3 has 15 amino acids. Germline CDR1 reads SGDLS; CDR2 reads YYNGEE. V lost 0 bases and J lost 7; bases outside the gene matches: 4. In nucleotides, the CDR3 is TGTGCCAGCAGCGTAGTAGCGGGGGGGGCACATACGCAGTATTTT. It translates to CASSVVAGGAHTQYF. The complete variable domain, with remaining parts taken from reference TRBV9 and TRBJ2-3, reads DSGVTQTPKHLITATGQRVTLRCSPRSGDLSVYWYQQSLDQGLQFLIQYYNGEERAKGNILERFSAQQFPDLHSELNLSSLELGDSALYFCASSVVAGGAHTQYFGPGTRLTVL.

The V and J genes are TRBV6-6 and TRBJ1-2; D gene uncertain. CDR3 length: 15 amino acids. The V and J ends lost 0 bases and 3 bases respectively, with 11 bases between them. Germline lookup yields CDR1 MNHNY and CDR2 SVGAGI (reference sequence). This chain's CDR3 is CASSYSRAGYYGYTF. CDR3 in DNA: TGTGCCAGCAGTTACTCGAGAGCGGGTTACTATGGCTACACCTTC.

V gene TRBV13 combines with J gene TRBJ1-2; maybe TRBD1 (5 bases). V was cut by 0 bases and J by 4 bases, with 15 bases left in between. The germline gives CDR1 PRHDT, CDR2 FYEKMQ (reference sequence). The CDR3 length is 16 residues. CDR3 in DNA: TGTGCCAGCAGCTTAGGCCGGGCCCGGCAGGGCTATGGCTACACCTTC. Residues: CASSLGRARQGYGYTF.

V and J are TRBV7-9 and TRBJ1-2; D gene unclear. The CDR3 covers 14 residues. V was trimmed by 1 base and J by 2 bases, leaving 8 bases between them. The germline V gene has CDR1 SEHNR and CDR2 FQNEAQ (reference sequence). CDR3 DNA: TGTGCCAGCAGCTTAGGGAGCGTCAACTATGGCTACACCTTC. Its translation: CASSLGSVNYGYTF.